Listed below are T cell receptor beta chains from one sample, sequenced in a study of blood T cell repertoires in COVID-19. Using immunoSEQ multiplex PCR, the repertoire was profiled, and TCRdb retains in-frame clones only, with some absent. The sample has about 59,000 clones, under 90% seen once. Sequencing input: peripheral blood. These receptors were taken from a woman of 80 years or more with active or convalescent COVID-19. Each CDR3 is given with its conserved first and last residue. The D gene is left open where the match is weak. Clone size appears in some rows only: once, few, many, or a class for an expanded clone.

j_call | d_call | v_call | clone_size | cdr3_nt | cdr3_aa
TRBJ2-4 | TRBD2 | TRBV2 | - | TGTGCCAGCAGTGCTAGCGGGGGCAAAAACATTCAGTACTTC | CASSASGGKNIQYF
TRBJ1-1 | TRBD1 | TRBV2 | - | TGTGCCAGCAGGACGACAGGGGATAACACTGAAGCTTTCTTT | CASRTTGDNTEAFF
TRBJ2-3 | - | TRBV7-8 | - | TGTGCCAGCAGCTTCATACAGGGATCTAGCACAGATACGCAGTATTTT | CASSFIQGSSTDTQYF
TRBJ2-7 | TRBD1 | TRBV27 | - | TGTGCCAGCAGTTTCGCCAGGGGGCCGTCCTACGAGCAGTACTTC | CASSFARGPSYEQYF
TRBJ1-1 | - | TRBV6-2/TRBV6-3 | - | TGTGCCAGCAGTTACCGAATCGACAGCACTGAAGCTTTCTTT | CASSYRIDSTEAFF
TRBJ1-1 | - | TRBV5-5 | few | TGTGCCAGCACCCTGGGCCCTGAAGCTTTCTTT | CASTLGPEAFF
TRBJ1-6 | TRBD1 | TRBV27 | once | TGTGCCAGCAGCCCGGGACAGATTAATTCACCCCTCCACTTT | CASSPGQINSPLHF
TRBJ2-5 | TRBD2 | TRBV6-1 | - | TGTGCCAGCAGTGAGACTAGCGGTGGAGAGACCCAGTACTTC | CASSETSGGETQYF
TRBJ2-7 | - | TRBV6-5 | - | TGTGCCAGCAGTACAAAGATCTCCTACGAGCAGTACTTC | CASSTKISYEQYF
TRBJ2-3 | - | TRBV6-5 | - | TGTGCCAGCAGTTACGGCGTCGCTAGCGCCGATACGCAGTATTTT | CASSYGVASADTQYF
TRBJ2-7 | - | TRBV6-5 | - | TGTGCCAGCAGTTACTCGATAGGTCCTCAGGGGTACGAGCAGTACTTC | CASSYSIGPQGYEQYF
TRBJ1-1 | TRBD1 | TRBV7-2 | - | TGTGCCAGCAGCTTAGTTACAGGGGTAGGAAACACTGAAGCTTTCTTT | CASSLVTGVGNTEAFF
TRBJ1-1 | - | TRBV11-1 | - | TGTGCCAGCAGCCCCTGGGGGGGCGGGAACACTGAAGCTTTCTTT | CASSPWGGGNTEAFF
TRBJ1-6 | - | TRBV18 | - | TGTGCCAGCTCTATTTTGAGACGTGGGGGCGAACGGGATTCACCCCTCCACTTT | CASSILRRGGERDSPLHF
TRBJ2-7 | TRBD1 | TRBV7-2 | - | TGTGCCAGCAGCCGGGACAGGGCCTCCTACGAGCAGTACTTC | CASSRDRASYEQYF
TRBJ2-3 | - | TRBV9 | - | TGTGCCAGCAGCGTCACGCGGTCACGGGATACGCAGTATTTT | CASSVTRSRDTQYF
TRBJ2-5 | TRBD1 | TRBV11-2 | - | TGTGCCAGCAGACACCGGGACAGGCAACAAGAGACCCAGTACTTC | CASRHRDRQQETQYF
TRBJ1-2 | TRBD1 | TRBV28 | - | TGTGCCAGCAGCATAAAACAGGGGTCTATTAACTATGGCTACACCTTC | CASSIKQGSINYGYTF
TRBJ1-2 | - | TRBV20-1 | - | TGCAGTGCTAGACAGGGTGGCGGCTACACCTTC | CSARQGGGYTF
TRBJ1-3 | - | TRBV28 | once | TGTGCTACTCGGGGTCTTCTTTTCGGAAACACCATATATTTT | CATRGLLFGNTIYF
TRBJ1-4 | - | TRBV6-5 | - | TGTGCCAGCAGTCCAGGACAGACAACTAATGAAAAACTGTTTTTT | CASSPGQTTNEKLFF
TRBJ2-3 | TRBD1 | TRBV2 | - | TGTGCCAGCAGTGAAGAGGGGGCGCGATCAGTAGATACGCAGTATTTT | CASSEEGARSVDTQYF
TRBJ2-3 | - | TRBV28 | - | TGTGCCAGCAGTCCGAGACAGGGCACAGATACGCAGTATTTT | CASSPRQGTDTQYF
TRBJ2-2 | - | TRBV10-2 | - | TGCGCCAGCAGTGAGGGTTCAAGGGGAGGTGGGGAGCTGTTTTTT | CASSEGSRGGGELFF
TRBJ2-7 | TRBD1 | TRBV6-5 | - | TGTGCCAGCAGTACCCGGGACAGCCCCTACGAGCAGTACTTC | CASSTRDSPYEQYF
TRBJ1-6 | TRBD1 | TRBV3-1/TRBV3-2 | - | TGTGCCAGCAGCCACTCGGGACAGGGGGGATATAATTCACCCCTCCACTTT | CASSHSGQGGYNSPLHF
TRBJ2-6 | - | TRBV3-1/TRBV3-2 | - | TGTGCCAGCAGCCAGGCCCGCTCTGGGGCCAACGTCCTGACTTTC | CASSQARSGANVLTF
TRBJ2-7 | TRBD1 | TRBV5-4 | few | TGTGCCAGCAGCAAACCAGGGGGCACTGGGTACGAGCAGTACTTC | CASSKPGGTGYEQYF
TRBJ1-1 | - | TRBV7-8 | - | TGTGCCAGCAGCTTAAGTCCAGGGAACACTGAAGCTTTCTTT | CASSLSPGNTEAFF
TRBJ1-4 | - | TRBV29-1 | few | TGCAGCGTTGAACTCAGAGGGGAAAAACTGTTTTTT | CSVELRGEKLFF
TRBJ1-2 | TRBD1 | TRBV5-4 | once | TGTGCCAGCAGCTTGGGGGGACAGCCTGGCTACACCTTC | CASSLGGQPGYTF
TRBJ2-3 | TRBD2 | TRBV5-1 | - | TGCGCCAGCAGCTTGGGGACTAGCGGGGGGGCCCCAGATACGCAGTATTTT | CASSLGTSGGAPDTQYF
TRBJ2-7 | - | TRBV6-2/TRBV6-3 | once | TGTGCCAGCAGTCCCTCAGGGCTTCTTTGGTACTTC | CASSPSGLLWYF
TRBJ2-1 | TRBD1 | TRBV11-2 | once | TGTGCCAGCAGCTTTGGACAGGGGGGCTACAATGAGCAGTTCTTC | CASSFGQGGYNEQFF
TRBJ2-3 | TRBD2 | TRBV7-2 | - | TGTGCCAGCAGCTTTAGCGGGGGGGCCGTAGATACGCAGTATTTT | CASSFSGGAVDTQYF
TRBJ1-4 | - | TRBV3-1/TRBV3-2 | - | TGTGCCAGCAGCCAAGACAGGATTTTTAATGAAAAACTGTTTTTT | CASSQDRIFNEKLFF
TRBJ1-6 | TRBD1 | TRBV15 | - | TGTGCCACCAGCAGAGATGAGGGGGACAGGGGGTTCGAAATTTCACCCCTCCACTTT | CATSRDEGDRGFEISPLHF
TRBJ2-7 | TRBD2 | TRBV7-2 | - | TGTGCCAGCAGCTTAAGTGGAATAGCGGGGGGCTACGAGCAGTACTTC | CASSLSGIAGGYEQYF
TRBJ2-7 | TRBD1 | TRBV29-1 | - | TGCAGCGTTGAAGACATCCAGGGGGACTACGAGCAGTACTTC | CSVEDIQGDYEQYF
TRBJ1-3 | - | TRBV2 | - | TGTGCCAGCAGGCAGGACTCTGGAAACACCATATATTTT | CASRQDSGNTIYF
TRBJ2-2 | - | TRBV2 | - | TGTGCCAGCAGTGCAGTGGGGCCCGGCACCGGGGAGCTGTTTTTT | CASSAVGPGTGELFF
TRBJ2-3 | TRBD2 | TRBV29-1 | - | TGCAGCGTTGAAGATCGGACTAGCGGGGGCACAGATACGCAGTATTTT | CSVEDRTSGGTDTQYF
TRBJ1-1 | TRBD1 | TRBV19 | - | TGTGCCAGTGGACGGGACAGGAACACTGAAGCTTTCTTT | CASGRDRNTEAFF
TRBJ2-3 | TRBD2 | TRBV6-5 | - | TGTGCCAGCAGTTACGGGGGTAGCGGGGGCACAGATACGCAGTATTTT | CASSYGGSGGTDTQYF
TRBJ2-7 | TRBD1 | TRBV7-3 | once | TGTGCCAGCAGCTTAGAACAGGGGACGTCCGAGCAGTACTTC | CASSLEQGTSEQYF
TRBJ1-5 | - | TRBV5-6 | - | TGTGCCAGCAGCTTGTTTGGGCAGTCTTATCAGCCCCAGCATTTT | CASSLFGQSYQPQHF
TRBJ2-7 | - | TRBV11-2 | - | TGTGCCAGCAGCTTAATGGCGGGGCCCTCCTACGAGCAGTACTTC | CASSLMAGPSYEQYF
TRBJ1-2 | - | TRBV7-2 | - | TGTGCCAGCAGCACAGCCTCTAACTATGGCTACACCTTC | CASSTASNYGYTF
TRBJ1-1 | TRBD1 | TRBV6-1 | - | TGTGCCAGCAGTGAAAGGTTGGGACAGGGATATGGCACTGAAGCTTTCTTT | CASSERLGQGYGTEAFF
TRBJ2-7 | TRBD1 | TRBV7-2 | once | TGTGCCAGCAGCTTATGGGCGGGACAGGGATTCTACGAGCAGTACTTC | CASSLWAGQGFYEQYF
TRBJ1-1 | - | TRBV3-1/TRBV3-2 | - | TGTGCCAGCAGCCAATCGGAGGTTGGCAGAGGAGCTTTCTTT | CASSQSEVGRGAFF
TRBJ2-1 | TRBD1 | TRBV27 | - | TGTGCCAGCAGTAGGGGGCAAGGTGAGCAGTTCTTC | CASSRGQGEQFF
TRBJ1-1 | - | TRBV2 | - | TGTGCCAGCAGTGATCAAGTTAGCAGGGAAACTGAAGCTTTCTTT | CASSDQVSRETEAFF
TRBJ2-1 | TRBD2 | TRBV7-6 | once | TGTGCCAGCAGCCCCGTCCCAGCGGGGGGGGCGGGTGAGCAGTTCTTC | CASSPVPAGGAGEQFF
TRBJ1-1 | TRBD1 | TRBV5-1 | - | TGCGCCAGCAGGACAGGGGCCATGAACACTGAAGCTTTCTTT | CASRTGAMNTEAFF
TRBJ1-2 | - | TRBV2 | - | TGTGCCACCTTTCCGCTGGTCGGGGGGTATGGCTACACCTTC | CATFPLVGGYGYTF
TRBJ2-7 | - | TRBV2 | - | TGTGCCAGCAATAACAACTACGAGCAGTACTTC | CASNNNYEQYF
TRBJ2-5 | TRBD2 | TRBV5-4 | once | TGTGCCAGCAGCTTGGGGAGCGGGGGGGGAGCCCAAGAGACCCAGTACTTC | CASSLGSGGGAQETQYF
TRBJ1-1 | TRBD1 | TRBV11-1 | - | TGTGCCAGCAGCTTAGAGGGACAGGGGGCTGAACCTGGAGCTTTCTTT | CASSLEGQGAEPGAFF